Shown below are 17 T cell receptor beta chains from a single sample sequenced in a study of vaccination effects on CD4 cells after COVID-19. Scientists isolated CD4+ T cells after a roughly 9-day culture period ended. Assay used: immunoSEQ multiplex PCR; TCRdb lists only in-frame clones, some missing. The repertoire consists of about 38,000 clones, with roughly 82% occurring once and the leading ten covering about 2.7%. Their antigens are not known. Material: CD4+ T cells from PBMCs cultured without peptide, obtained before COVID-19 vaccination. These receptors all come from a human donor who received a COVID-19 vaccine.

The sample holds a few counts of this clone. V usage is TRBV5-1 and J usage is TRBJ1-2; 10 nucleotides align to TRBD1. Germline V gene sequence: CDR1 SGHRS, CDR2 YFSETQ. This CDR3 comprises 12 residues. After removal of 2 bases from V and 12 bases from J, the junction contained 4 bases not matched to a gene. The CDR3 sequence is CASSFLTGGHTF. The CDR3 DNA reads as TGCGCCAGCAGCTTCCTGACAGGGGGCCACACCTTC.

The chain carries TRBV5-1 and TRBJ1-1; D unresolved. Trimming pared 0 bases from V and 0 bases from J, leaving 9 bases between. Germline assignment: CDR1 SGHRS and CDR2 YFSETQ. The CDR3 sequence is 15 residues long. In DNA form, the CDR3 reads TGCGCCAGCAGCTTGGTGGCTGGGTTGAACACTGAAGCTTTCTTT. Its translation: CASSLVAGLNTEAFF.

This clone was observed a handful of times. The chain couples TRBV5-1 to TRBJ1-5, with D possibly being TRBD1 (6 bases). The germline V gene has CDR1 SGHRS and CDR2 YFSETQ. V was pared by 0 bases and J by 8 bases, with 18 bases between. CDR3 length: 16 residues. The CDR3 DNA reads TGCGCCAGCAGCTTGGAAGGGACATCCCAGGGAGAGCCCCAGCATTTT. This gives the protein CASSLEGTSQGEPQHF.

The rearrangement uses TRBV7-3 and TRBJ1-2; D is possibly TRBD1 (6 bases). The V end was cut by 5 bases, the J end by 2 bases, with 9 bases between. This CDR3 comprises 13 residues. Germline CDR1 SGHTA, CDR2 FQGTGA. CDR3 bases: TGTGCCAGCAGCATAGACAGGAACTATGGCTACACCTTC. Encoded protein: CASSIDRNYGYTF. The full variable domain, rest sourced from reference TRBV7-3 and TRBJ1-2, is GAGVSQTPSNKVTEKGKYVELRCDPISGHTALYWYRQSLGQGPEFLIYFQGTGAADDSGLPNDRFFAVRPEGSVSTLKIQRTERGDSAVYLCASSIDRNYGYTFGSGTRLTVV.

This clone appeared once. CDR3 protein: CASSYSQADTQYF. The CDR3 DNA follows: TGTGCCAGCAGCTATAGCCAGGCAGATACGCAGTATTTT. The gene calls are TRBV12-3 or TRBV12-4 and TRBJ2-3; D ambiguous. The CDR3 runs to 13 residues. Trimming took 6 bases from V and 4 from J, leaving 11 bases between them.

The chain links TRBV28 to TRBJ2-7; no reliable D call. Germline CDR1 MDHEN, CDR2 SYDVKM. Trimming stripped 7 bases from V and 4 bases from J, with 20 bases between. The CDR3 sequence is 15 residues long. This CDR3 reads CASTPPNLILYEQYV. DNA of the CDR3: TGTGCCAGCACCCCCCCCAACTTGATACTGTACGAGCAGTACGTC.

The V and J genes are TRBV6-2 or TRBV6-3 and TRBJ2-7; D perhaps matches TRBD1 (6 bases). Germline CDR1 and CDR2: MNHEY and SVGEGT. This CDR3 contains 14 residues. Deletions cut 2 bases from V and 1 base from J, with 9 bases between. CDR3 protein: CASSYPDSSYEQYV. The CDR3 DNA reads as TGTGCCAGCAGTTACCCGGACAGTTCCTACGAGCAGTACGTC.

The rearrangement joins TRBV10-1 to TRBJ2-5, with D possibly TRBD2 on 6 matching bases. Germline CDR1 and CDR2: WNHNN and SYGVQD (reference sequence). Trimming took off 0 bases at V and 6 bases at J, with 14 bases between the two ends. The CDR3 spans 15 residues. CDR3 coding DNA: TGCGCCAGCAGTGAGTCGCTGGGGGGTCGTCAGACCCAGTACTTC. It translates to CASSESLGGRQTQYF.

A single count supports this clone. V is TRBV6-1 and J is TRBJ1-5, with TRBD1 matching over 7 bases. V shed 4 bases and J 1 base; nucleotides not matched to a gene: 10. Germline-derived CDR1 and CDR2 are MNHNS and SASEGT. The CDR3 is made up of 17 amino acids. The CDR3 region is CASSAIPTGMSNQPQHF. The CDR3 bases are TGTGCCAGCAGTGCCATCCCGACAGGGATGAGCAATCAGCCCCAGCATTTT.

The genes are TRBV5-1 and TRBJ2-1; 10 nucleotides line up with TRBD2. The germline V gene has CDR1 SGHRS and CDR2 YFSETQ. V gave up 1 base and J gave up 7 bases; unmatched junction bases: 8. This CDR3 comprises 16 residues. CDR3 bases: TGCGCCAGCAGCTTGTCACTAGCGGGGAACGGGAATGAGCAGTTCTTC. The encoded protein is CASSLSLAGNGNEQFF. Full variable domain (outside the CDR3, taken from reference TRBV5-1 and TRBJ2-1): KAGVTQTPRYLIKTRGQQVTLSCSPISGHRSVSWYQQTPGQGLQFLFEYFSETQRNKGNFPGRFSGRQFSNSRSEMNVSTLELGDSALYLCASSLSLAGNGNEQFFGPGTRLTVL.

V gene TRBV12-5 combines with J gene TRBJ2-3, with 9 positions matching TRBD1. The CDR3 spans 14 residues. In germline, CDR1 is LGHNT, CDR2 FRNRAP. V was pared by 4 bases and J by 8 bases, with 7 bases of the junction left unmatched. The CDR3: CASGSLQGASTQYF. DNA for the CDR3: TGTGCTAGTGGTTCCCTACAGGGGGCGAGTACGCAGTATTTT.

This clone was detected only a few times. V gene TRBV7-8 combines with J gene TRBJ2-1; D uncertain. The CDR3 spans 15 residues. Germline V gene data show CDR1 as SGHVS and CDR2 as FQNEAQ. The V end was cut by 2 bases, the J end by 1 base, with 9 bases between. This chain's CDR3 is CASSLRLKSYNEQFF. The DNA of the CDR3 is TGTGCCAGCAGCTTAAGGCTGAAATCCTACAATGAGCAGTTCTTC.

The genes are TRBV18 and TRBJ2-3; 9 nucleotides align to TRBD1. This CDR3 is 15 amino acids long. Looked up from germline, CDR1 is KGHSH and CDR2 is LQKENI. The junction had 1 base not matched to a gene; V was cut back by 2 bases and J by 1 base. The CDR3 reads CASSPRTGGTDTQYF. CDR3 sequence (DNA): TGTGCCAGCTCACCAAGGACAGGGGGCACAGATACGCAGTATTTT.

The V gene is TRBV3-1 (or the pseudogene TRBV3-2), the J gene TRBJ2-5; no definite D call. The CDR3 extends over 14 amino acids. Germline-derived CDR1 and CDR2 are LGHDT and YNNKEL (reference sequence). Trimming removed 1 base from V and 5 bases from J, with 11 bases in between. CDR3 bases: TGTGCCAGCAGCCAAGGTGAGGCGAAGGAGACCCAGTACTTC. Protein: CASSQGEAKETQYF.

This chain uses TRBV4-2 with TRBJ1-2; no clear D. The CDR3 loop spans 15 amino acids. Germline V gene data show CDR1 as LGHNA and CDR2 as YNFKEQ. V was trimmed by 1 base and J by 8 bases, leaving 17 bases between them. The CDR3 loop is CASSQGWQLLRGYTF. The CDR3 nucleotides read TGTGCCAGCAGCCAAGGGTGGCAGCTCCTCCGCGGCTACACCTTC.

The chain is built from TRBV18 and TRBJ2-1, with D uncertain. Looked up from germline, CDR1 is KGHSH and CDR2 is LQKENI. The CDR3 totals 15 residues. V lost 1 base, J lost 2 bases, and 9 bases lay in between. The CDR3 sequence is CASSPQSSPYNEQFF. The CDR3 DNA sequence: TGTGCCAGCTCACCACAGTCCAGTCCCTACAATGAGCAGTTCTTC. The full variable domain, with the rest looked up from reference TRBV18 and TRBJ2-1, is NAGVMQNPRHLVRRRGQEARLRCSPMKGHSHVYWYRQLPEEGLKFMVYLQKENIIDESGMPKERFSAEFPKEGPSILRIQQVVRGDSAAYFCASSPQSSPYNEQFFGPGTRLTVL.

This clone was seen once. The rearrangement uses TRBV27 and TRBJ1-2, with 9 bases that match TRBD1. Germline V gene sequence: CDR1 MNHEY, CDR2 SMNVEV (reference sequence). V lost 5 bases to trimming and J lost 8 bases; unmatched junction nucleotides: 9. This CDR3 region has 14 residues. The DNA for the CDR3 is TGTGCCAGCAGTCCGGACCGGGACAGGGCCGGCTACACCTTC. Translating gives CASSPDRDRAGYTF.